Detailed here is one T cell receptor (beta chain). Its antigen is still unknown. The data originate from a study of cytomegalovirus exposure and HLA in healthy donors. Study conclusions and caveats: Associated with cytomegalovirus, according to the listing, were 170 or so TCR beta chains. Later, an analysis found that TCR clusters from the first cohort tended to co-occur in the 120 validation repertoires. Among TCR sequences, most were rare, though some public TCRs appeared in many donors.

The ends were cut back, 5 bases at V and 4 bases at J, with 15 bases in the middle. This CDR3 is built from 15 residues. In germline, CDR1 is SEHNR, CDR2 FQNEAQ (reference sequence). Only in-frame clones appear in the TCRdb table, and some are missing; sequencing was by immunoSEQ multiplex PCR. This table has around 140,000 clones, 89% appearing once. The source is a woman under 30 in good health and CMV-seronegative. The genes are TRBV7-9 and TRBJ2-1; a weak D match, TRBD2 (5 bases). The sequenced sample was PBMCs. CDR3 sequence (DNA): TGTGCCAGCAGCACCCCGGCGGGTAGATACAATGAGCAGTTCTTC. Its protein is CASSTPAGRYNEQFF.